Reported below is one T cell receptor beta chain. Some second doses came at about 4 weeks and others at about 12 weeks; these were pooled. Sequencing used immunoSEQ multiplex PCR; TCRdb keeps in-frame clones, though not all of them. The data contain 150,000 to 200,000 clones, 90% to 95% of them singletons. This sample stems from a study of T cell responses to AZD1222 COVID-19 vaccine. V was shortened by 3 bases and J by 5 bases, with 19 bases between the two germline ends. This CDR3 contains 16 residues. Germline CDR1 SGHRS, CDR2 YFSETQ. Sequences were derived from peripheral blood, sampled 28 days after the second AZD1222 dose. The genes are TRBV5-1 and TRBJ2-3; perhaps TRBD2 as D (6 bases). The receptor comes from an adult who received the AZD1222 COVID-19 vaccine. The CDR3 region has the DNA TGCGCCAGCAGCTCGAGTGGCGGAGTGGGGGGAGATACGCAGTATTTT. Its protein product is CASSSSGGVGGDTQYF.